This T cell receptor (beta chain) emerged from a study of cytomegalovirus exposure and HLA in healthy donors. Study-wide results and caveats: Cytomegalovirus-associated status was assigned to fewer than 200 TCR beta chains. Many donors shared some public TCRs, even though most TCR sequences were rare.

Using immunoSEQ multiplex PCR, the repertoire was profiled, and TCRdb retains in-frame clones only, with some absent. This table holds 250,000 to 400,000 clones, around 90% found once. Details on this clone: The antigen is unknown.

V was pared by 3 bases and J by 0 bases, with 16 bases between. CDR1 and CDR2 from the germline V gene are SGDLS and YYNGEE. CDR3 length: 16 amino acids. This receptor was identified in a young woman in good health and CMV-seropositive. This chain joins TRBV9 and TRBJ2-7; D unresolved. The sequencing sample was made of PBMCs. The CDR3 DNA reads as TGTGCCAGCAGCGAAAGTGCGGTCCGCAGCTCCTACGAGCAGTACTTC. Residues: CASSESAVRSSYEQYF.